Below, 9 T cell receptor beta chains from the same sample are listed, as sequenced in a study of blood T cell repertoires in COVID-19. TCRdb keeps only in-frame clones here, not all; method: immunoSEQ multiplex PCR. The table lists about 55,000 clones, more than 80% of them singletons. Sequenced: peripheral blood. The receptors stem from a human donor in a cohort sampled during active COVID-19.

V is TRBV5-1 and J is TRBJ2-1, with D possibly being TRBD1 (6 bases). Germline V gene sequence: CDR1 SGHRS, CDR2 YFSETQ. The CDR3 length is 14 residues. Trimming shortened V by 4 bases and J by 1 base, and 9 bases separated the two germline ends. As DNA, the CDR3 is TGCGCCAGCAGCCCGGGACAATCCTACAATGAGCAGTTCTTC. As protein: CASSPGQSYNEQFF.

J is TRBJ2-4 and V is TRBV7-3, with TRBD1 matching 8 bases. The V gene end was trimmed by 5 bases and the J gene end by 3 bases; junction bases not matched to a gene: 3. CDR3 length: 14 residues. The germline CDR1 and CDR2 sequences are SGHTA and FQGTGA. The chain's CDR3 is CASSPTGDKNIQYF. DNA for the CDR3: TGTGCCAGCAGCCCGACAGGGGACAAAAACATTCAGTACTTC.

This clone has a single count. The rearrangement links TRBV24-1 to TRBJ2-1; 12 positions match TRBD2. The CDR3 consists of 16 residues. After removal of 0 bases from V and 7 bases from J, the junction contained 3 bases not matched to a gene. Germline CDR1 and CDR2: KGHDR and SFDVKD. The CDR3 spells CATSDLHTSGGNEQFF. The CDR3 DNA reads as TGTGCCACCAGTGATTTGCATACTAGCGGGGGGAATGAGCAGTTCTTC.

The chain is built from TRBV19 and TRBJ2-5, with D possibly being TRBD1 (5 bases). The CDR3 has 13 amino acids. Germline V CDR1 and CDR2: LNHDA, SQIVND (reference sequence). V was cut by 3 bases and J by 2 bases, with 7 bases left in between. The CDR3 sequence is CASSMAGQETQYF. The CDR3 region has the DNA TGTGCCAGTAGTATGGCAGGGCAAGAGACCCAGTACTTC.

This clone was seen once. The chain joins TRBV9 to TRBJ2-2; 8 positions match TRBD2. CDR3 length equals 16 residues. The V and J ends lost 2 bases and 1 base, in that order; junction bases with no gene match: 4. Germline V gene lookup returns CDR1 SGDLS and CDR2 YYNGEE. CDR3 bases: TGTGCCAGCAGCGTGAGCGGGAGTAGGAACACCGGGGAGCTGTTTTTT. This translates into CASSVSGSRNTGELFF. The whole variable domain, filled in from reference TRBV9 and TRBJ2-2, reads DSGVTQTPKHLITATGQRVTLRCSPRSGDLSVYWYQQSLDQGLQFLIQYYNGEERAKGNILERFSAQQFPDLHSELNLSSLELGDSALYFCASSVSGSRNTGELFFGEGSRLTVL.

This chain joins TRBV12-5 and TRBJ2-7, with 8 bases aligning to TRBD1. V gave up 7 bases and J gave up 5 bases; unmatched junction bases: 7. CDR3 length: 13 amino acids. Germline CDR1 is LGHNT and CDR2 is FRNRAP. This chain's CDR3 is CASERTGTDEQYF. The CDR3 region has the DNA TGTGCTAGTGAGCGGACAGGGACGGACGAGCAGTACTTC.

The chain joins TRBV28 to TRBJ2-7, with 9 bases aligning to TRBD2. This CDR3 has 16 residues. Germline lookup yields CDR1 MDHEN and CDR2 SYDVKM. The ends lost 7 bases at V and 4 bases at J; junction bases unmatched: 14. The CDR3 nucleotides read TGTGCCAGCACCGAGGGCGGAGCGGGGGGCCCGTACGAGCAGTACTTC. As protein: CASTEGGAGGPYEQYF.

This chain joins TRBV3-1 (or the pseudogene TRBV3-2) and TRBJ2-7; possibly TRBD2 for D (5 bases). Germline loops: CDR1 LGHDT, CDR2 YNNKEL (reference sequence). The CDR3 has 17 residues. Trimming removed 1 base from V and 0 bases from J, with 16 bases in between. CDR3 loop: CASSQGTRRTYSYEQYF. CDR3 in DNA: TGTGCCAGCAGCCAAGGAACTAGACGAACCTACTCCTACGAGCAGTACTTC.

The gene calls are TRBV12-3 or TRBV12-4 and TRBJ2-3; a weak D match, TRBD2 (5 bases). V was pared by 6 bases and J by 6 bases, with 10 bases between. The CDR3 totals 12 residues. CDR3 coding DNA: TGTGCCAGCAGGGGAGAGTCCGATACGCAGTATTTT. Translation: CASRGESDTQYF.